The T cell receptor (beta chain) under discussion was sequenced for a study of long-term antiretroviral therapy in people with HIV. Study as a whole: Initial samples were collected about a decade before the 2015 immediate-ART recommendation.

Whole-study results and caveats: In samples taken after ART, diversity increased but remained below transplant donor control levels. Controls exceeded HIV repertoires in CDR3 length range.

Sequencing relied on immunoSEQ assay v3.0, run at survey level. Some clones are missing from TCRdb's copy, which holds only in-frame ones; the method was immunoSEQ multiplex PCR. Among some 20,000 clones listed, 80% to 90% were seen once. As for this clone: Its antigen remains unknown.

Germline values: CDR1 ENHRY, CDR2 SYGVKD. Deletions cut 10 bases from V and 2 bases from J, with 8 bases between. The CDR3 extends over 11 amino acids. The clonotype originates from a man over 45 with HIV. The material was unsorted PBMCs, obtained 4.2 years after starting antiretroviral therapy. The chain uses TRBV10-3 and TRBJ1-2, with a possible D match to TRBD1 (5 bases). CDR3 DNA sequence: TGTGCCACCGGACAAAACTATGGCTACACCTTC. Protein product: CATGQNYGYTF.